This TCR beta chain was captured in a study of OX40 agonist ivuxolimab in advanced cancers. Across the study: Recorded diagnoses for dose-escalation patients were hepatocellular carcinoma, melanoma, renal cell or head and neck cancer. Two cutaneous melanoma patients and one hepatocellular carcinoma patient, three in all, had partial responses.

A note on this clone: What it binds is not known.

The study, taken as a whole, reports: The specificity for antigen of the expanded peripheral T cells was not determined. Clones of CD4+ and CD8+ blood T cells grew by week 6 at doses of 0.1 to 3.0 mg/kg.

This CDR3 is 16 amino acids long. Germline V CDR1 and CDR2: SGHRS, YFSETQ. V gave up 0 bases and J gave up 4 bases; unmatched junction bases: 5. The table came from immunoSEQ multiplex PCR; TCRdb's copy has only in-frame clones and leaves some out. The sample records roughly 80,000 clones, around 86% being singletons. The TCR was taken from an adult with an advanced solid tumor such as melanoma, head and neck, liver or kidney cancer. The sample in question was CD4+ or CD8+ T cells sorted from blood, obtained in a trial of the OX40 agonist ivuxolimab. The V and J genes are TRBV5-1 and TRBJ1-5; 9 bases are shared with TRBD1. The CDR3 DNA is TGCGCCAGCAGCTTGGCCCCCGGGACAGGGAATCAGCCCCAGCATTTT. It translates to CASSLAPGTGNQPQHF.